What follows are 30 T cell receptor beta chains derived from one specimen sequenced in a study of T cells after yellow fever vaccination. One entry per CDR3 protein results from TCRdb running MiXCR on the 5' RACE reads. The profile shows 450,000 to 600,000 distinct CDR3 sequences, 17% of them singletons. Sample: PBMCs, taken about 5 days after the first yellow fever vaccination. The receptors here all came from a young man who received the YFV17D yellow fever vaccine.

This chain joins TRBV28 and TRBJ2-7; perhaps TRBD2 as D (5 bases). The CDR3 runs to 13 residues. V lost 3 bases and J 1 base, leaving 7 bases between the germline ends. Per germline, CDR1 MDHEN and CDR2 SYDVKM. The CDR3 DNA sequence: TGTGCCAGCAGTTTCCCGGGGTCCTACGAGCAGTACGTC. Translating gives CASSFPGSYEQYV.

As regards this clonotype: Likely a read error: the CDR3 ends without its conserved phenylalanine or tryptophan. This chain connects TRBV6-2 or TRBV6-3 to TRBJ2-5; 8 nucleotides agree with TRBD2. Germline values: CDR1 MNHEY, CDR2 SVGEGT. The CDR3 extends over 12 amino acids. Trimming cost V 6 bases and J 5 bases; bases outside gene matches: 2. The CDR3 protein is CASSRGGETQYI. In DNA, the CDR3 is TGTGCCAGCAGCCGCGGGGGGGAGACCCAGTACATC.

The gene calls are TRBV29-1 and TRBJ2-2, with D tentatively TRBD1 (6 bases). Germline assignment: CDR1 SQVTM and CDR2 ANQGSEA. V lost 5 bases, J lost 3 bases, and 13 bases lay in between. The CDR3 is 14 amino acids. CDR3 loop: CSVKTGRYTGELFF. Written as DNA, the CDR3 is TGCAGCGTTAAAACAGGGCGGTACACCGGGGAGCTGTTTTTT.

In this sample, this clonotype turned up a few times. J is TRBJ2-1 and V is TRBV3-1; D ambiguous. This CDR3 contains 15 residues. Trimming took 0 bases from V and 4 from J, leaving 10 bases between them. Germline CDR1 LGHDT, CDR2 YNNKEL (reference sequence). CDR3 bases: TGTGCCAGCAGCCAAGATGGGCGGCAGTACAATGAGCAGTTCTTC. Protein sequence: CASSQDGRQYNEQFF.

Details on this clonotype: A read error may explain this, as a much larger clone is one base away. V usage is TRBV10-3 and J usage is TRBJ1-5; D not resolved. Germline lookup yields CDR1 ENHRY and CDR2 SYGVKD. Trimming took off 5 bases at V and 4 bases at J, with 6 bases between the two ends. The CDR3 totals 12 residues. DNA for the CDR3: TGTGCCATCAGTTCCGGGAATCAGCCCCAGCATTTT. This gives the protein CAISSGNQPQHF.

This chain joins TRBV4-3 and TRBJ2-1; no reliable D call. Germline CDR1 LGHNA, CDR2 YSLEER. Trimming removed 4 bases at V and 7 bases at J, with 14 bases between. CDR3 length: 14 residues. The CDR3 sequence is CASSRAPAGNEQFF. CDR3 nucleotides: TGCGCCAGCAGCCGGGCCCCGGCTGGGAATGAGCAGTTCTTC.

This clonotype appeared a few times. The DNA for the CDR3 is TGTGCCAGCAGCTTAGACGGATCAACTAATGAAAAACTGTTTTTT. Protein product: CASSLDGSTNEKLFF. The chain employs TRBV7-9 and TRBJ1-4; D is uncertain. Trimming removed 1 base at V and 0 bases at J, with 6 bases between. Germline loops: CDR1 SEHNR, CDR2 FQNEAQ (reference sequence). CDR3 length: 15 amino acids.

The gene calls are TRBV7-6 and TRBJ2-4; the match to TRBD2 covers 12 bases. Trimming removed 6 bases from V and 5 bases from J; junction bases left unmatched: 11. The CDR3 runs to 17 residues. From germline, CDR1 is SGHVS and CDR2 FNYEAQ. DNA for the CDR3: TGTGCCAGCAGTTCGACGGCCCTAGCGGGGGGGCAAAACATTCAGTACTTC. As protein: CASSSTALAGGQNIQYF.

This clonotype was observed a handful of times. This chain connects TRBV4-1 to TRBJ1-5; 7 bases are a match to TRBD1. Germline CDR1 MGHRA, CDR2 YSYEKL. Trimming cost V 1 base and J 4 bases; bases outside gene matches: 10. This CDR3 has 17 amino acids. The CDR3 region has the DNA TGCGCCAGCAGCCAAGGAGGTGTAGACAGGGTAAATCAGCCCCAGCATTTT. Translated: CASSQGGVDRVNQPQHF.

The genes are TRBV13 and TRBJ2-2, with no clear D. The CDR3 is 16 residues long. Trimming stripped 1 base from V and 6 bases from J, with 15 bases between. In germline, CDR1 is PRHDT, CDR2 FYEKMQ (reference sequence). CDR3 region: CASSLVGSSVAGELFF. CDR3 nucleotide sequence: TGTGCCAGCAGCTTAGTTGGGTCCTCCGTCGCCGGGGAGCTGTTTTTT.

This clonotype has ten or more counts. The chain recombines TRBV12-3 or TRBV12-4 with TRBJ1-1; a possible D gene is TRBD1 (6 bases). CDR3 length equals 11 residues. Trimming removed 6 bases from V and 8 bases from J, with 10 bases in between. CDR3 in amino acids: CASRLTGEAFF. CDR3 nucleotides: TGTGCCAGCAGACTTACAGGGGAAGCTTTCTTT.

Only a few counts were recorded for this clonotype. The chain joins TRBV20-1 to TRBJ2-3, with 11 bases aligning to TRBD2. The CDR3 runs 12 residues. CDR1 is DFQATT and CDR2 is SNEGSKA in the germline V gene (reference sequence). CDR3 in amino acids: CSLAGGQGTQYF. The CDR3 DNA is TGCAGCTTAGCGGGGGGGCAGGGTACGCAGTATTTT.

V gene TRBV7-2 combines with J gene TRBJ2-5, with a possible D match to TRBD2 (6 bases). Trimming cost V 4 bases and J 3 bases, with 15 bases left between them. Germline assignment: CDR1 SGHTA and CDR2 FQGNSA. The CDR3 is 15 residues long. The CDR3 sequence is CASSSRRDSEETQYF. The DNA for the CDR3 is TGTGCCAGCAGCTCCCGCCGGGACTCCGAAGAGACCCAGTACTTC.

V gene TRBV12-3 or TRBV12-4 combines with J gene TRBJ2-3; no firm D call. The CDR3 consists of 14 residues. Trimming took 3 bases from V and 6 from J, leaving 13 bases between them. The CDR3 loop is CASSFTSFTDTQYF. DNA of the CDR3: TGTGCCAGCAGTTTTACCAGCTTCACGGATACGCAGTATTTT.

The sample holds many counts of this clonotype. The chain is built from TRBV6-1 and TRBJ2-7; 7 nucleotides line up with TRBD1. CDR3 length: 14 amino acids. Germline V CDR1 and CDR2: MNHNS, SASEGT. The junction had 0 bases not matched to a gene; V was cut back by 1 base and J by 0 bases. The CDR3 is CASSEGDSSYEQYV. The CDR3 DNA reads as TGTGCCAGCAGTGAAGGGGACAGCTCCTACGAGCAGTACGTC.

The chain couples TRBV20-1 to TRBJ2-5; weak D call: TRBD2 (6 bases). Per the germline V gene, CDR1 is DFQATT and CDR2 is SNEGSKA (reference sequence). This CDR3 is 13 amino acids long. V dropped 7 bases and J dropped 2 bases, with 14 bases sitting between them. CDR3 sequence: CSVKVGGQETQYF. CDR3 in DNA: TGCAGTGTCAAGGTTGGGGGGCAAGAGACCCAGTACTTC.

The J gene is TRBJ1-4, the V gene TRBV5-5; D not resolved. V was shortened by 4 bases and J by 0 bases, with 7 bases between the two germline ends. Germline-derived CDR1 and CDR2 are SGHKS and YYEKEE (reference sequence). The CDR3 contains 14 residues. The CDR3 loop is CASSIGTTNEKLFF. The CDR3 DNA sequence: TGTGCCAGCAGCATCGGAACAACTAATGAAAAACTGTTTTTT. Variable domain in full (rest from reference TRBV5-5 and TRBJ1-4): DAGVTQSPTHLIKTRGQQVTLRCSPISGHKSVSWYQQVLGQGPQFIFQYYEKEERGRGNFPDRFSARQFPNYSSELNVNALLLGDSALYLCASSIGTTNEKLFFGSGTQLSVL.

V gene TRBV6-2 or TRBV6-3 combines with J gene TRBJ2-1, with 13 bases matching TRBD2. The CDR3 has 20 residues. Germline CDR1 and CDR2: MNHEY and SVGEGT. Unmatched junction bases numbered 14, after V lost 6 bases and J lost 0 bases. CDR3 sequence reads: CASSPLGLAGAVSSYNEQFF. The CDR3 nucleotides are TGTGCCAGCAGCCCCCTAGGACTAGCGGGGGCCGTTAGCTCCTACAATGAGCAGTTCTTC.

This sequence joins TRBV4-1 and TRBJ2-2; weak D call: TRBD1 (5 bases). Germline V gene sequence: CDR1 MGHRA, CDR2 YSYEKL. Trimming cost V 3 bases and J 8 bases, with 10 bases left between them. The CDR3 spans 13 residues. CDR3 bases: TGCGCCAGCAGCCATCTCAGGGTTGGGGAGCTGTTTTTT. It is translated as CASSHLRVGELFF.

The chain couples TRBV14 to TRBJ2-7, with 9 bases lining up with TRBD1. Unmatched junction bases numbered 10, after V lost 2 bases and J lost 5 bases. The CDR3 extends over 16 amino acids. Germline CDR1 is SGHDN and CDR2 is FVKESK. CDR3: CASSQRIRTGANEQYF. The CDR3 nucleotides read TGTGCCAGCAGCCAACGAATAAGGACAGGGGCCAACGAGCAGTACTTC.

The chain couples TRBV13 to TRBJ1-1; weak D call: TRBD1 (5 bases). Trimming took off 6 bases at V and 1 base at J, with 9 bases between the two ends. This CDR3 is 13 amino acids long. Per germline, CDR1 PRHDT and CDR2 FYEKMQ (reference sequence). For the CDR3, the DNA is TGTGCCAGCAGAACCAGGGAGAACACTGAAGCTTTCTTT. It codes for CASRTRENTEAFF.

CDR3 residues: CASSSLAGSNEQFF. The DNA for the CDR3 is TGCGCCAGCAGCTCTCTAGCGGGGTCCAATGAGCAGTTCTTC. This chain links TRBV5-1 with TRBJ2-1; 9 positions match TRBD2. The CDR3 totals 14 residues. With 3 bases clipped from V and 6 bases from J, the junction kept 4 bases outside the gene matches. Germline V gene data show CDR1 as SGHRS and CDR2 as YFSETQ.

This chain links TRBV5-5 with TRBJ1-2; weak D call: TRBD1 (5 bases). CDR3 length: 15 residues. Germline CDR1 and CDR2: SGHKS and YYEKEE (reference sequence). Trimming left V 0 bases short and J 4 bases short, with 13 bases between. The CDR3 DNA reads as TGTGCCAGCAGCTTGGTTGGGGGAACTAGCTATGGCTACACCTTC. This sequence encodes CASSLVGGTSYGYTF. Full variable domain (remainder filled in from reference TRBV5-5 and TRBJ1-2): DAGVTQSPTHLIKTRGQQVTLRCSPISGHKSVSWYQQVLGQGPQFIFQYYEKEERGRGNFPDRFSARQFPNYSSELNVNALLLGDSALYLCASSLVGGTSYGYTFGSGTRLTVV.

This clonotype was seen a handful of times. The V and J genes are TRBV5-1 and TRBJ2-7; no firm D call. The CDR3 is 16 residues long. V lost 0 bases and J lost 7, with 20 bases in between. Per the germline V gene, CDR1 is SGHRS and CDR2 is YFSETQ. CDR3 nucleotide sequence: TGCGCCAGCAGCTTGGGATATTCTGACACCCATAGAGAGCAGTACTTC. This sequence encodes CASSLGYSDTHREQYF.

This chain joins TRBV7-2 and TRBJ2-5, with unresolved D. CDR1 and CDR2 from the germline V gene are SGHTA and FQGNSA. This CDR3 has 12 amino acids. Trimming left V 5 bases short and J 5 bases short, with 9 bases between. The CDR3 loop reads CASSPFWETQYF. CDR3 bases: TGTGCCAGCAGCCCTTTTTGGGAGACCCAGTACTTC.

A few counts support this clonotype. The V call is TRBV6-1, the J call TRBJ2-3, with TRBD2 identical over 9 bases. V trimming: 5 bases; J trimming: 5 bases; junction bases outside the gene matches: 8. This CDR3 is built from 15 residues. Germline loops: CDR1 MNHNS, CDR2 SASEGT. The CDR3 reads CASSRRSSGGDTQYF. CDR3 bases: TGTGCCAGCAGTCGTCGGAGTAGCGGGGGAGATACGCAGTATTTT.

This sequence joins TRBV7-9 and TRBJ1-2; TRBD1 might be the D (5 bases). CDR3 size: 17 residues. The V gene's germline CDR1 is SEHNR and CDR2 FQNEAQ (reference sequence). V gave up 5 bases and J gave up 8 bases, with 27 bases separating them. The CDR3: CASSTILGQGVNWGYTF. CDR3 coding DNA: TGTGCCAGCAGCACGATCCTCGGGCAGGGAGTAAATTGGGGCTACACCTTC.

CDR3 amino acids: CASSLAVPTNEQFF. In nucleotides, the CDR3 is TGCGCCAGCAGCTTGGCAGTACCTACCAATGAGCAGTTCTTC. The rearrangement joins TRBV5-1 to TRBJ2-1; D uncertain. V was pared by 0 bases and J by 6 bases, with 10 bases between. Germline assignment: CDR1 SGHRS and CDR2 YFSETQ. The CDR3 runs 14 residues.

The CDR3 sequence: CSVCAPGTEAFF. Here the CDR3 DNA reads TGCAGCGTTTGCGCACCGGGCACTGAAGCTTTCTTT. The chain links TRBV29-1 to TRBJ1-1, with unresolved D. CDR3 length: 12 residues. The ends were cut back, 5 bases at V and 4 bases at J, with 11 bases in the middle. Germline CDR1 SQVTM, CDR2 ANQGSEA. Complete variable domain (other parts from reference TRBV29-1 and TRBJ1-1): SAVISQKPSRDICQRGTSLTIQCQVDSQVTMMFWYRQQPGQSLTLIATANQGSEATYESGFVIDKFPISRPNLTFSTLTVSNMSPEDSSIYLCSVCAPGTEAFFGQGTRLTVV.

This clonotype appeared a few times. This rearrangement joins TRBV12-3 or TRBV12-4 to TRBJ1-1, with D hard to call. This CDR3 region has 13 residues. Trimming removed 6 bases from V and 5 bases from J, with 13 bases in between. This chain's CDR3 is CASSLNQETEAFF. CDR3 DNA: TGTGCCAGCAGCCTGAATCAGGAGACTGAAGCTTTCTTT.